This T cell receptor beta chain emerged from a study of OX40 agonist ivuxolimab in advanced cancers. The assay was immunoSEQ multiplex PCR, and TCRdb's table has in-frame clones only and misses some. The sample consists of approximately 19,000 clones, around three quarters of them appearing once. The material was CD4+ or CD8+ T cells sorted from blood, obtained in a trial of the OX40 agonist ivuxolimab. The clonotype originates from an adult with an advanced solid tumor such as melanoma, head and neck, liver or kidney cancer.

CDR3 region: CASSPQGGWTGELFF. CDR3 bases: TGTGCCAGCAGCCCACAGGGCGGATGGACCGGGGAGCTGTTTTTT. The rearrangement joins TRBV7-3 to TRBJ2-2, with D possibly TRBD1 on 6 matching bases. The germline V and J ends were trimmed by 5 bases and 5 bases, with 15 bases remaining between them. Germline CDR1 and CDR2: SGHTA and FQGTGA. The CDR3 length is 15 residues. Full variable domain (outside the CDR3, taken from reference TRBV7-3 and TRBJ2-2): GAGVSQTPSNKVTEKGKYVELRCDPISGHTALYWYRQSLGQGPEFLIYFQGTGAADDSGLPNDRFFAVRPEGSVSTLKIQRTERGDSAVYLCASSPQGGWTGELFFGEGSRLTVL.